This T cell receptor (beta chain) was sequenced in a study of cytomegalovirus exposure and HLA in healthy donors. Worth noting for this clone: Its cognate antigen is unknown.

Study-wide findings and caveats: Across all donors, roughly uniform sequencing depth was an assumption of the presence/absence analyses. Follow-up analysis found HLA locus-dependent TCR association rates, highest for DRB1 and lowest for HLA-C. In an earlier analysis, productive rearrangement rates for most beta V segments clustered near 87% or 30%.

Germline V gives CDR1 SGHTA, CDR2 FQGNSA. This CDR3 has 15 residues. Losses at the gene ends were 3 bases for V and 8 bases for J; bases not matched to a gene: 8. Primers: 60 Vbeta forward and 13 Jbeta reverse. Method: immunoSEQ multiplex PCR; TCRdb's copy keeps in-frame clones and lacks some. The repertoire holds about 130,000 clones, with approximately 85% as singletons. Sequenced material: PBMCs. The gene calls are TRBV7-2 and TRBJ2-1, with 9 bases matching TRBD1. This sequence originates from a boy between 5 and 17 years old in good health and CMV-seronegative. This chain's CDR3 is CASSFTGTGSDEQFF. DNA for the CDR3: TGTGCCAGCAGCTTTACCGGGACAGGGAGCGATGAGCAGTTCTTC.